The T cell receptor (beta chain) described here comes from a study of blood T cell repertoires in COVID-19. Looking at the study overall: Researchers got acute and convalescent COVID-19 samples from the United States, Italy and Spain. PBMCs, B-cell-depleted T cells, or T cells provided the cDNA or gDNA that made up the material.

The germline V gene encodes CDR1 WSHSY and CDR2 SAAADI. The CDR3 contains 18 residues. The V gene end was trimmed by 7 bases and the J gene end by 0 bases; junction bases not matched to a gene: 11. Per the authors' pipeline: Quantification of nucleated cells was approximated via reference gene primer amplification. The table came from immunoSEQ multiplex PCR; TCRdb's copy has only in-frame clones and leaves some out. V and J calls plus clone size are reproduced from that table; the DNA served to infer D and trimming. The profile shows under 250,000 clones, around 82% of them singletons. Only a few counts were recorded for this clone.

The TCR originated in a woman aged 40-49 years with acute or convalescent COVID-19. The gene calls are TRBV10-2 and TRBJ2-1; 11 nucleotides agree with TRBD2. The source material was peripheral blood. In DNA, the CDR3 is TGCGCCAGCACCGGAACTAGCGGGGGCCCCCCCTCCTACAATGAGCAGTTCTTC. As protein: CASTGTSGGPPSYNEQFF.